This record looks at one T cell receptor (beta chain) sequence and its context. Its antigen is not identified. TCRdb's copy holds only in-frame clones and misses some; the assay was immunoSEQ multiplex PCR. The data hold roughly 30,000 clones, with around 93% observed a single time. The sample belongs to a study of T cells in localized non-small cell lung cancer. Study-wide results and limits: The study linked higher blood T cell density to longer overall survival.

The CDR3 runs 13 residues. Trimming left V 3 bases short and J 5 bases short, with 11 bases between. In germline, CDR1 is SGHRS, CDR2 YFSETQ. The sequence came from a female donor over 55 with stage I lung adenocarcinoma. This chain joins TRBV5-1 and TRBJ2-5, with D unclear. The source was peripheral blood, collected before any cancer treatment. CDR3: CASSSSIRETQYF. The CDR3 coding sequence is TGCGCCAGCAGCTCAAGCATTAGGGAGACCCAGTACTTC.